One TCR beta chain is described in this entry. This clone was detected only once. There is no known antigen for this receptor. Qualities for individual bases were not recorded, and no much larger clone is one base off. This sample was included in a study of cytomegalovirus exposure and HLA in healthy donors (dated by TCRdb to about 2017). With regard to the full study: According to a later analysis, one platform produced both the 110 or so validation repertoires and the 670 or so repertoires of the first cohort. The study aimed to test whether cataloging public T cell receptors could reveal signatures of past pathogen exposure. A separate validation cohort of over a hundred different subjects was used in addition to the roughly 620-subject first cohort. To predict cytomegalovirus infection status, the study brought together high-throughput TCR immunosequencing, statistical association of individual TCRs with disease status, and machine learning.

The donors were included in the validation cohort of approximately 130 subjects, a group kept apart from the roughly 730-subject first cohort. The library was produced with the immunoSEQ multiplex PCR assay. The original pipeline was this. A statistical classification framework was developed to diagnose cytomegalovirus status using the catalog of TCR beta chain sequences. As stored in TCRdb, this immuneACCESS dataset retains in-frame rearrangements with V and J assigned. A fraction of the clones does not appear; measured against another copy, unresolved V genes explain less than half of the discrepancy, and the remainder lacks a known reason. The DNA gave D and trimming, while V, J and clone size come from that table. Within this sample are some 98,000 clones, with about 88% of them counted one time only. The ten biggest clones cover about 5.7% of the sample. Summary of the overall study and its limitations: The classifier was reported to diagnose cytomegalovirus status with high specificity and sensitivity in both the original and validation cohorts. The authors suggested that the approach could potentially be generalized to other disease states and immunological phenotypes. All 120 or so repertoires were used to score co-occurrence in the validation cohort in a later analysis, because that analysis had no HLA typing for the cohort. In the study, around 150 TCR beta chains were listed as associated with cytomegalovirus. A few of the identified cytomegalovirus-associated TCR beta chains were confirmed in vitro to be specific for cytomegalovirus antigens. A later analysis found that TCRs clustered in the first cohort also tended to co-occur in the roughly 120 validation repertoires, with just under 95% of cluster scores above 0. Most TCR sequences were observed very rarely across donors, whereas some public TCRs were present in many individuals.

The germline V gene yields LGHNA for CDR1 and YSLEER for CDR2. For this chain, trimming is 0 bases at the V end and 1 base at the J end, and the number of junction bases without a gene match is 12. From the cysteine up to the phenylalanine, the CDR3 has a length of 19 residues. The only DNA kept is the CDR3, 57 bases in frame from the first base. The chain is assembled from TRBV4-3 and TRBJ2-7; 10 central nucleotides agree with TRBD1. The clonotype originates from a young man in good health and CMV-seropositive. The material sequenced was PBMCs. The CDR3 here reads CASSQEGTGANERSYEQYF. The sequenced DNA: TGCGCCAGCAGCCAAGAAGGGACAGGGGCTAACGAAAGGTCCTACGAGCAGTACTTC.